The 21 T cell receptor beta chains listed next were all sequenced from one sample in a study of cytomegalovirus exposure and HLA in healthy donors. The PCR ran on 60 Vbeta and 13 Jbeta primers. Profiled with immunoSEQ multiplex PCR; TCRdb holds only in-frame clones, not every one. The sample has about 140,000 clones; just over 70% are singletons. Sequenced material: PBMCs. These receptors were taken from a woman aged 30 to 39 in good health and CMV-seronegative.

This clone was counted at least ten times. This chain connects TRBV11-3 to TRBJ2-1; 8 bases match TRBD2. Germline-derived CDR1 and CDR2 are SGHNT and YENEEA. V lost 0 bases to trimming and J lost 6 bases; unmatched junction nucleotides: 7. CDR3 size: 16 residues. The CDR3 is CASSLDGRSGSNEQFF. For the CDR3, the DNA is TGTGCCAGCAGCTTAGACGGCAGGAGCGGGAGCAATGAGCAGTTCTTC.

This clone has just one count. CDR3 DNA: TGTGCCAGCAGCGGATCGGGACAGGGGGTCGATGAGCAGTTCTTC. It is translated as CASSGSGQGVDEQFF. The chain joins TRBV12-1 to TRBJ2-1; TRBD1 was called by the table and not checked on the DNA. TRBV12-1 is a recognized pseudogene. The CDR3 has 15 amino acids.

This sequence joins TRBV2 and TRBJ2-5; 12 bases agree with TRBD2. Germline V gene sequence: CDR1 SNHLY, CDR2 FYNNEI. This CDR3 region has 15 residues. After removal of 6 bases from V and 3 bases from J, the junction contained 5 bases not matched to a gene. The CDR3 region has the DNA TGTGCCAGCAGCCAAAGACTAGCGGGAGAAGAGACCCAGTACTTC. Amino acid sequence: CASSQRLAGEETQYF.

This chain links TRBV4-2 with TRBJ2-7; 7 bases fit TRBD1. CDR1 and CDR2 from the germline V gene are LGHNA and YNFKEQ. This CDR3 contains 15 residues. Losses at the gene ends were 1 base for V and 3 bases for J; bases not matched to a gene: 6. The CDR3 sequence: CASSQGTGIDYEQYF. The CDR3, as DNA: TGTGCCAGCAGCCAAGGGACAGGAATTGACTACGAGCAGTACTTC.

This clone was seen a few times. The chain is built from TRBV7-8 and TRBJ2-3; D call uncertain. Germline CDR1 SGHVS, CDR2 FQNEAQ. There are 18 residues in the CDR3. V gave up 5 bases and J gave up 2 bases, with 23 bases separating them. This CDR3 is CASSLFGPLDSLTDTQYF. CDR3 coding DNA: TGTGCCAGCAGCCTATTCGGCCCATTAGACTCGCTCACAGATACGCAGTATTTT.

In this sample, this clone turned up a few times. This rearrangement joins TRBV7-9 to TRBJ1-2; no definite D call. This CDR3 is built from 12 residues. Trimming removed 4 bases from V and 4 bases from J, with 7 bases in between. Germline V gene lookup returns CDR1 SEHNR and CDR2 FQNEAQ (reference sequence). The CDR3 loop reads CASSSAGYGYTF. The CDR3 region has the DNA TGTGCCAGCAGCTCCGCGGGCTATGGCTACACCTTC.

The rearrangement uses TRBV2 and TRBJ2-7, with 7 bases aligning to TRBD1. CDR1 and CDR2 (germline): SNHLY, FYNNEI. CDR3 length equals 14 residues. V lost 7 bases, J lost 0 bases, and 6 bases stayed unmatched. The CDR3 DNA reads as TGTGCCAGCAAGGGACAGCAAAGCTCCTACGAGCAGTACGTC. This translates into CASKGQQSSYEQYV.

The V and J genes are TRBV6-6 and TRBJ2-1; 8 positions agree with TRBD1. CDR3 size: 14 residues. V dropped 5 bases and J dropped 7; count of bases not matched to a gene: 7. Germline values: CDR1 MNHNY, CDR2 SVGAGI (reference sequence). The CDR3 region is CASSPDRTGNEQFF. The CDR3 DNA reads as TGTGCCAGCAGTCCCGACCGGACAGGGAATGAGCAGTTCTTC.

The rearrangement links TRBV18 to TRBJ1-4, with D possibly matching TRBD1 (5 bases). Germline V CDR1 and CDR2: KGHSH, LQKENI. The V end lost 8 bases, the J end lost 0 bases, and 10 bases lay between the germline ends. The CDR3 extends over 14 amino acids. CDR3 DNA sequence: TGTGCCAGCAGAGCAGGGACAACTAATGAAAAACTGTTTTTT. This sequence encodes CASRAGTTNEKLFF.

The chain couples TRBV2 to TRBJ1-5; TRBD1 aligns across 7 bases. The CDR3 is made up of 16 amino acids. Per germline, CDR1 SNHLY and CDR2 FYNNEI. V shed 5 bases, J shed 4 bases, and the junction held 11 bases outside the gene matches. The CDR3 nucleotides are TGTGCCAGCAGTCAACCTGGACAGGTTGGAAATCAGCCCCAGCATTTT. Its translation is CASSQPGQVGNQPQHF.

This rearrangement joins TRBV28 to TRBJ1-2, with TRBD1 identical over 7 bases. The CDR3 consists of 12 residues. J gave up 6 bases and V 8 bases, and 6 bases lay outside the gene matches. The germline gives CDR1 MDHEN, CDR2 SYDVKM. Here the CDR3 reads CASERTGNGYTF. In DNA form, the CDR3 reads TGTGCCAGCGAAAGGACAGGCAATGGCTACACCTTC.

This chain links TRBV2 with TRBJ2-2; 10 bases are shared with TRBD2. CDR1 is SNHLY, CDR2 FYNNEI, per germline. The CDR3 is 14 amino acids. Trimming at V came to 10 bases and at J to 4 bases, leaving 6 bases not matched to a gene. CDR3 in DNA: TGTGCCAAAGCGGGGGGGCCAGGCACCGGGGAGCTGTTTTTT. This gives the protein CAKAGGPGTGELFF.

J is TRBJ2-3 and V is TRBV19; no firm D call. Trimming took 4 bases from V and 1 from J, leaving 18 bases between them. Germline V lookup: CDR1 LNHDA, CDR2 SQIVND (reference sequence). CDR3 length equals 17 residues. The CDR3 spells CASSSTRSGSRTDTQYF. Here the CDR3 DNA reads TGTGCCAGTAGTAGCACCAGGTCAGGTTCCCGCACAGATACGCAGTATTTT.

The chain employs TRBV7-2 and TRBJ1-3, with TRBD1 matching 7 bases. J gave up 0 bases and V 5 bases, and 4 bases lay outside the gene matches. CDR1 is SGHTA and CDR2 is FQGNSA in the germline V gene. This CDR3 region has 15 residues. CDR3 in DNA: TGTGCCAGCAGCGTAGGGACAGCCTCTGGAAACACCATATATTTT. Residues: CASSVGTASGNTIYF.

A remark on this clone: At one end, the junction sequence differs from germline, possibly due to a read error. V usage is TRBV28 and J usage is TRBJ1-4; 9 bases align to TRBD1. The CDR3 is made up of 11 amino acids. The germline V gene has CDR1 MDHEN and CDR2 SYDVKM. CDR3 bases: TGTGCCAGCAGTCTAAGGGACAGGGTATCTTTT. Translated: CASSLRDRVSF. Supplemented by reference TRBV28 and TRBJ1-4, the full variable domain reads DVKVTQSSRYLVKRTGEKVFLECVQDMDHENMFWYRQDPGLGLRLIYFSYDVKMKEKGDIPEGYSVSREKKERFSLILESASTNQTSMYLCASSLRDRVSFGSGTQLSVL.

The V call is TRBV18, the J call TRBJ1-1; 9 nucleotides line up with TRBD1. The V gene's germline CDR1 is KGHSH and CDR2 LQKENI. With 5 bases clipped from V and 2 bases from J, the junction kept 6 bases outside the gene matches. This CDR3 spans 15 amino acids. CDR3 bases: TGTGCCAGCTCAAGACGACAGGGGGGAAACACTGAAGCTTTCTTT. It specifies CASSRRQGGNTEAFF.

The CDR3 is CASMKGQYEQYF. In DNA, the CDR3 is TGTGCAAGTATGAAGGGGCAATACGAGCAGTACTTC. V usage is TRBV12-2 and J usage is TRBJ2-7; TRBD1 is the table's D call, not checked against the DNA. TRBV12-2 is a recognized pseudogene. CDR3 size: 12 residues.

CDR3 nucleotide sequence: TGTGCCAGCAGCTTAGCTCTCGGGGTCTACGAGCAGTACGTC. This encodes CASSLALGVYEQYV. V usage is TRBV7-2 and J usage is TRBJ2-7; a weak D match, TRBD2 (5 bases). V lost 0 bases and J 3 bases, leaving 9 bases between the germline ends. The CDR3 sequence is 14 residues long. Germline lookup yields CDR1 SGHTA and CDR2 FQGNSA.

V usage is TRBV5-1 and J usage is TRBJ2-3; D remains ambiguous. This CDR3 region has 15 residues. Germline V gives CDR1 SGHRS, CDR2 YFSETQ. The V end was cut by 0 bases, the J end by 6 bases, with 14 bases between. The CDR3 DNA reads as TGCGCCAGCAGCTTGGGAGGCAACCCCGAGGATACGCAGTATTTT. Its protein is CASSLGGNPEDTQYF.

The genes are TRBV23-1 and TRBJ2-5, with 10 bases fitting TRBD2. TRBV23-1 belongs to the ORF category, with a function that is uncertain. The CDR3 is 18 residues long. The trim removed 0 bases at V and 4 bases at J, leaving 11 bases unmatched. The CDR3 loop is CASSQSKQGLAGVETQYF. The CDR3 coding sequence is TGCGCCAGCAGTCAATCGAAGCAAGGGCTAGCGGGGGTAGAGACCCAGTACTTC.

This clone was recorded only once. CDR3 coding DNA: TGTGCCAGCAGGACAGGGTACGGCTACAATGAGCAGTTCTTC. Amino acids: CASRTGYGYNEQFF. The chain couples TRBV6-1 to TRBJ2-1; TRBD1 agrees at 7 bases. The CDR3 is 14 residues long. V lost 6 bases to trimming and J lost 3 bases; unmatched junction nucleotides: 5. CDR1 is MNHNS, CDR2 SASEGT, per germline.